This T cell receptor beta chain is from a study of T cell responses to AZD1222 COVID-19 vaccine. V shed 2 bases and J shed 4 bases, with 12 bases lying between them. This CDR3 has 16 amino acids. Per the germline V gene, CDR1 is KGHSH and CDR2 is LQKENI. The data were produced by immunoSEQ multiplex PCR, yet TCRdb's version contains in-frame clones alone and is incomplete. The top ten clones hold approximately 4.2% of a sample with 150,000 to 200,000 clones, 80% to 90% of them seen once. V and J are TRBV18 and TRBJ1-6, with D perhaps TRBD1 (6 bases). This specimen was peripheral blood, taken 28 days after the second dose of the MenACWY control vaccine. This TCR was recovered from an adult who received the MenACWY meningococcal vaccine as a control. CDR3 DNA sequence: TGTGCCAGCTCACCAAGGACAGCAGATTATAATTCACCCCTCCACTTT. Its protein is CASSPRTADYNSPLHF.